The T cell receptor (beta chain) described here comes from a study of T cell responses to AZD1222 COVID-19 vaccine (dated by TCRdb to about 2021). Concerning the study at large: AZD1222 recipients given second doses at about 4 weeks or at about 12 weeks were pooled, since spike-specific TCR depth and breadth were not found to differ between the two schedules. A total of over 230 trial participants underwent TCR sequencing, of whom 207 had received two doses of AZD1222 and roughly 26 had received two doses of the MenACWY control vaccine. Trial participants were enrolled by age into subgroups of 18-55, 56-69 and 70-plus years, and roughly 150, 30 and 60 TCR-sequenced participants, respectively, were included in these subgroups.

A note on this clone: There is no known antigen for this receptor. Base qualities are missing; no much larger clone stands one base away.

Overall study results and their limits: Nearly half of unique spike-specific TCRs reportedly recognized epitopes outside regions mutated in the B.1.351 and B.1.1.7 variants. Vaccine-associated CD4 TCRs spanned the whole spike protein, with dominant responses in regions 160-218 and 743-854. After two AZD1222 doses, both the breadth and the depth of spike-specific TCRs were significantly higher than at day 0 and than in MenACWY recipients. In the small 56-69-year group, the increase in depth fell short of significance, most likely because of low power. Because no day 14 peak-response samples were available, the repertoires could be characterized only after the peak T cell response. Only 5 to 7 AZD1222 recipients were SARS-CoV-2 seropositive at baseline, limiting conclusions about previously exposed vaccinees. Most participants were white British and females outnumbered males, and the authors suggested that clonal diversity may have been underestimated.

The sample's time point label, in plain terms: baseline before first vaccination. The vaccinee samples were drawn from two UK trials, COV001 and COV002, one of which was a single-blind randomized controlled phase 2/3 trial testing AZD1222 (ChAdOx1 nCoV-19) in healthy adults. Trial participant PBMC samples were collected at day 0 and day 28 after the second dose for TCRbeta chain sequencing. The CDR3 regions of human TCRbeta chains were analyzed by immunosequencing. As for the original processing: TCRs in the repertoires were compared against a reference library of SARS-CoV-2-specific TCRs that had been generated with the MIRA antigen-specificity platform. Breadth was defined as the fraction of unique TCRs that were SARS-CoV-2-associated, and depth was defined as the fraction of total T cells that were SARS-CoV-2-associated. Using the MIRA data, each spike-specific TCR was mapped to the spike region that the TCR reacts to and placed in a CD4 or CD8 class. Log10-transformed breadth and depth values were compared by one-way ANOVA with Sidak's multiple comparisons tests. The table comes from immuneACCESS by way of TCRdb, which keeps in-frame sequences with V and J called. Part of the clones is missing from these tables; in studies checked, under half for an unresolved V gene and the rest for unknown reasons. That table furnishes V, J and clone size, whereas the DNA furnished D and trimming. This sample lists tens of thousands of clones; roughly 88% were detected once. The ten largest clones add up to 22% of the sample.

The CDR3 runs 16 residues from the cysteine to the phenylalanine. Kept here is only the CDR3 DNA, which spans 48 bases and is read in frame from base 1. A distance of 18 bases separates the germline ends of V and J, which lose 0 bases and 6 bases respectively. CDR1 SGHRS and CDR2 YFSETQ were looked up in the germline V gene. The source material was peripheral blood, sampled on day 0 of AZD1222 vaccination. The chain couples TRBV5-1 to TRBJ1-1; the D gene lacks a confident call. This TCR was recovered from an adult in good health. The CDR3 reads as follows: CASSLESARPKAEAFF. The nucleotide sequence is given as TGCGCCAGCAGCTTGGAATCGGCCCGCCCCAAGGCTGAAGCTTTCTTT.